This TCR beta chain was documented in a study of blood T cell repertoires in COVID-19 (dated by TCRdb to 2020 to 2021). Background for the entire study: Samples covering the acute and convalescent phases of COVID-19 were provided by collaborators in the United States, Italy and Spain. The material from the prospective study consisted of cDNA or gDNA derived from T cells, B-cell-depleted T cells, or PBMCs. Subjects who had been exposed to COVID-19, were actively infected with it, or had recovered from it provided the deeply sampled blood TCRbeta repertoires that made up the dataset. The repertoires were released in a freely available public database meant as a resource for research on the immune response to SARS-CoV-2. The samples were drawn from two sources: the first 160 participants of the ongoing ImmuneRACE study, and approximately 1,300 subjects contributed by 6 global collaborators. Sample metadata almost always included a de-identified subject ID, COVID-19 status, age in years and sex. Where available, HLA class I and class II types were taken from metadata supplied by the sample provider and were not determined by assay-based typing.

What the research found in general, with its limitations: The quantity of clinical and demographic metadata differed by source and by participant and was supplied without curation.

A distance of 7 bases separates the germline ends of V and J, which lose 5 bases and 8 bases respectively. There are 11 amino acids in the CDR3, from cysteine to phenylalanine inclusive. Of the read, only the CDR3 DNA is kept; its 33 bases are in frame from base 1. The germline V gene yields MDHEN for CDR1 and SYDVKM for CDR2. Remarks on this clone: The antigen this receptor binds is unknown. One base away there is no much larger clone; base qualities are not given.

The collaborating institutions used their own protocols to collect whole blood in K2EDTA tubes. For TCRbeta analysis, collaborators shipped samples in one of three forms: frozen whole blood, isolated PBMCs, or DNA extracted from either of those sample types. TCRbeta CDR3 regions were amplified from genomic DNA using the immunoSEQ Assay, a bias-controlled multiplex PCR. Processing in the source paper ran as follows. The number of nucleated cells in each sample was estimated from the amplification of reference gene primers within the assay. To quantify the absolute abundance of each unique TCRbeta CDR3 rearrangement, sequence reads were collapsed and filtered. For each sample, productive Simpson clonality was calculated as the square root of Simpson's diversity index across productive rearrangements. What TCRdb holds here is the immuneACCESS table cut down to in-frame rearrangements. Part of the clones is not present; checked against another copy, under half of the missing clones reflect an unresolved V gene, and the others are unexplained. The DNA gave D and trimming, while V, J and clone size come from that table. The sample includes tens of thousands of clones, with about 90% observed a single time. The top ten hold 15% of the sample.

Sequencing was carried out using peripheral blood. The receptor was isolated from a male donor with acute or convalescent COVID-19. This sequence uses TRBV28 and TRBJ2-1; 5 matching bases give a weak D call of TRBD1. The CDR3 region has the sequence CASSPGYEQFF. The sequence in DNA is TGTGCCAGCAGTCCAGGGTATGAGCAGTTCTTC. Where the CDR3 stops, the reference TRBV28 and TRBJ2-1 genes take over; the full variable domain is DVKVTQSSRYLVKRTGEKVFLECVQDMDHENMFWYRQDPGLGLRLIYFSYDVKMKEKGDIPEGYSVSREKKERFSLILESASTNQTSMYLCASSPGYEQFFGPGTRLTVL.